This T cell receptor (beta chain) was retrieved from a study of blood T cells in healthy people across ages. Study-wide points: Measured against age, TCR beta diversity per million T cells decreased in a roughly linear manner. Because donor CMV status was unknown, expanded clonotype changes were possibly confounded.

With regard to this clonotype: As yet, its antigen is unknown.

CDR3 length equals 16 residues. In germline, CDR1 is MGHRA, CDR2 YSYEKL. With a J-beta primer mix and a sample-barcoded 5' primer, a second PCR ran about 7 to 12 cycles. TCRdb re-called the 5' RACE reads through MiXCR, storing one row per CDR3 protein. Seen here are 650,000 to 950,000 distinct CDR3 sequences, around two fifths observed once, and the top ten hold roughly a fifth. Per-sample PBMC isolation yielded at least 6.5 million cells. Total RNA, at least 6 micrograms per sample, was extracted from PBMCs. This clonotype originated in a man aged 55 to 70 in good health. Source material: blood. The chain combines TRBV4-1 with TRBJ2-5; D perhaps matches TRBD1 (6 bases). TRBJ2-7 matches the DNA end more closely, so the J call is doubtful. The CDR3: CASSQQWNTGNYEQYF. In DNA form, the CDR3 reads TGCGCCAGCAGCCAACAGTGGAATACAGGGAACTACGAGCAGTACTTC.